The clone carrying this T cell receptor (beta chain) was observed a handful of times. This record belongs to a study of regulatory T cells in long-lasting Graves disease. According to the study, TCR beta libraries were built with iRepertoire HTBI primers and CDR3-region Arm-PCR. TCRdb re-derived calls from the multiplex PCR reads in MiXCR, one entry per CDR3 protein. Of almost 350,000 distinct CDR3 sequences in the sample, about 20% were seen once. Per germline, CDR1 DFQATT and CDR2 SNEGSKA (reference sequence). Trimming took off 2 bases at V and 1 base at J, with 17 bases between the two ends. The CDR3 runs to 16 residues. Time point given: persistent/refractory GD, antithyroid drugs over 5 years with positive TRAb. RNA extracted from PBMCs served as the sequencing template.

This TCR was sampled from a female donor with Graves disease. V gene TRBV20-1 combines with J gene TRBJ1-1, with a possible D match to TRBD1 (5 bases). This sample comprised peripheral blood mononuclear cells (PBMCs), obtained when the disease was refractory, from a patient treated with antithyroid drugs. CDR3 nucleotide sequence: TGCAGTGCTAGATCTACGTTGGGGGAACAGAACACTGAAGCTTTCTTT. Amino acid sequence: CSARSTLGEQNTEAFF.